This entry describes one T cell receptor (beta chain). Its antigen is unknown. The sample is drawn from a study of T-cell reconstitution after alpha-beta-depleted transplantation in children. The V end was cut by 4 bases, the J end by 2 bases, with 11 bases between. The CDR3 loop spans 14 amino acids. The V gene's germline CDR1 is MNHEY and CDR2 SVGEGT. The study, taken as a whole, reports: At day 60, the high TCRbeta diversity found in some patients originated from recipient T cells and thymic progenitors that had survived. At one year after transplant, newly produced T cells mostly accounted for T-cell counts and diversity.

It was with unique molecular identifiers that the TCRbeta library was prepared. TCRdb reprocessed the PCR reads via MiXCR and lists one record per CDR3 protein. The sample has 450,000 to 550,000 distinct CDR3 sequences, approximately 10% seen once; the top ten hold about 15%. The sequences come from PBMCs, mostly from graft donor cells, collected 180 days after TCRalphabeta/CD19-depleted stem cell transplant. The TCR was taken from a female patient aged 2 to 10 who had a stem cell transplant for aplastic anemia, so the T cells may come from the graft donor. This sequence joins TRBV6-2 or TRBV6-3 and TRBJ1-2; D is uncertain. The CDR3 region has the DNA TGTGCCAGCAGTTTGGCCAACACCAACTATGGCTACACCTTC. Its translation is CASSLANTNYGYTF.